The 17 T cell receptor beta chains in this list originate from one sample, sequenced in a study of blood T cells in healthy people across ages (dated by TCRdb to between 2014 and 2017). Libraries were built with 5' RACE. The instrument given in TCRdb is Illumina HiSeq 2500. A second PCR of roughly 6 to 11 cycles was performed with a sample-barcoded 5' primer and a J-beta primer mix. TCRdb itself trimmed the public reads at Q25 with fastp, ran MiXCR and retained productive beta chains. For every CDR3 protein sequence, its rows merge into one entry that carries the most common genes and DNA. The sample records 600,000 or so distinct CDR3 sequences, around half of which are singletons. The top ten clones comprise roughly 24% of the sample. What was sequenced was blood. All receptors come from an older man in good health.

This chain links TRBV27 with TRBJ2-1; 10 bases match TRBD2. This CDR3 comprises 15 residues. Per the germline V gene, CDR1 is MNHEY and CDR2 is SMNVEV (reference sequence). Losses at the gene ends were 2 bases for V and 8 bases for J; bases not matched to a gene: 6. This chain's CDR3 is CASSLLAGVRYEQFF. CDR3 in DNA: TGTGCCAGCAGTTTACTAGCGGGAGTTCGTTATGAGCAGTTCTTC.

V usage is TRBV7-9 and J usage is TRBJ2-3; perhaps D is TRBD1 or TRBD2 (5 bases each). From germline, CDR1 is SEHNR and CDR2 FQNEAQ (reference sequence). The CDR3 runs to 15 residues. With 4 bases removed from V and 2 bases from J, the gap between germline ends came to 13 bases. CDR3 sequence reads: CASSSAGRDTDTQYF. The CDR3 DNA is TGTGCCAGCAGCTCTGCAGGGAGAGACACAGATACGCAGTATTTT.

Regarding this clonotype: The conserved closing phenylalanine or tryptophan is absent in this CDR3, likely reflecting a read error. This sequence joins TRBV6-6 and TRBJ2-4; TRBD2 agrees at 10 bases. The last part of the DNA fits TRBJ2-7 better; the J call may be wrong. Germline loops: CDR1 MNHNY, CDR2 SVGAGI (reference sequence). The CDR3 is 15 residues long. The CDR3 sequence is CASRTRTSGSYEQYL. The CDR3 DNA is TGTGCCAGCAGGACTCGGACTAGCGGTTCCTACGAGCAGTACCTC.

This clonotype was found a few times. V usage is TRBV7-9 and J usage is TRBJ2-1, with 7 bases that match TRBD2. Germline lookup yields CDR1 SEHNR and CDR2 FQNEAQ (reference sequence). V shed 8 bases, J shed 4 bases, and the junction held 5 bases outside the gene matches. This CDR3 contains 13 residues. CDR3 region: CASGVAGYNEQFF. The CDR3 bases are TGTGCCAGCGGGGTAGCGGGTTACAATGAGCAGTTCTTC.

V usage is TRBV5-1 and J usage is TRBJ2-2; D gene ambiguous. Germline CDR1 reads SGHRS; CDR2 reads YFSETQ. CDR3 size: 15 residues. V was cut by 0 bases and J by 3 bases, with 9 bases left in between. The CDR3 loop is CASSLGELYTGELFF. In nucleotides, the CDR3 is TGCGCCAGCAGCTTGGGGGAATTGTACACCGGGGAGCTGTTTTTT.

The chain links TRBV4-3 to TRBJ1-1, with D possibly being TRBD1 (6 bases). CDR1 and CDR2 (germline): LGHNA, YSLEER. The V end was cut by 0 bases, the J end by 11 bases, with 10 bases between. The CDR3 is made up of 12 amino acids. CDR3 in DNA: TGCGCCAGCAGCCAAGAAGGACAGACGGCTTTCTTT. Translating it yields CASSQEGQTAFF.

This clonotype was observed many times. A read error may explain this, as a much larger clone is one base away. J is TRBJ2-5 and V is TRBV24-1, with D tentatively TRBD2 (7 bases). The CDR3 runs 15 residues. Germline CDR1 KGHDR, CDR2 SFDVKD. V was pared by 1 base and J by 11 bases, with 19 bases between. CDR3 sequence reads: CATSDFGGHYNEQYF. CDR3 coding DNA: TGTGCCACCAGTGATTTCGGGGGGCACTACAATGAGCAGTACTTC.

This clonotype was seen only a few times. The genes are TRBV20-1 and TRBJ2-5, with 7 positions matching TRBD1. V was pared by 4 bases and J by 5 bases, with 7 bases of the junction left unmatched. Germline CDR1 and CDR2: DFQATT and SNEGSKA (reference sequence). The length of the CDR3 is 13 residues. The CDR3 loop is CSAKGGQAETQYF. The CDR3 DNA reads TGCAGTGCTAAGGGCGGACAGGCGGAGACCCAGTACTTC.

The V call is TRBV5-5, the J call TRBJ2-1; D remains unclear. The CDR3 totals 16 residues. Trimming took off 3 bases at V and 0 bases at J, with 13 bases between the two ends. The germline V gene has CDR1 SGHKS and CDR2 YYEKEE (reference sequence). The CDR3 DNA follows: TGTGCCAGCAGCTCCCCGACTGAGAGCTCCTACAATGAGCAGTTCTTC. Translating gives CASSSPTESSYNEQFF.

This clonotype has only a few counts. This chain's CDR3 is CASSQEVQGSPLHF. DNA for the CDR3: TGCGCCAGCAGCCAAGAGGTCCAAGGTTCACCCCTCCACTTT. The chain recombines TRBV4-3 with TRBJ1-6; unclear D gene. Germline V gene data show CDR1 as LGHNA and CDR2 as YSLEER. This CDR3 comprises 14 residues. V was clipped by 0 bases and J by 9 bases, with 9 bases between them.

The chain uses TRBV4-3 and TRBJ2-3; D gene ambiguous. The CDR3 has 14 amino acids. CDR1 LGHNA and CDR2 YSLEER come from the germline V gene. V lost 0 bases and J lost 3, with 7 bases in between. Here the CDR3 reads CASSQELTTDTQYF. The CDR3 DNA is TGCGCCAGCAGCCAAGAACTGACAACAGATACGCAGTATTTT.

Ten or more counts support this clonotype. This chain joins TRBV6-5 and TRBJ2-5, with 9 bases matching TRBD1. CDR3 length equals 18 residues. Germline values: CDR1 MNHEY, CDR2 SVGAGI. With 5 bases clipped from V and 4 bases from J, the junction kept 17 bases outside the gene matches. CDR3 in amino acids: CASSRQGERVRERETQYF. The CDR3, as DNA: TGTGCCAGCAGTCGACAGGGGGAACGGGTGCGGGAGCGAGAGACCCAGTACTTC.

This clonotype showed up just once. The chain recombines TRBV11-2 with TRBJ2-5, with D possibly TRBD2 on 6 matching bases. V was trimmed by 5 bases and J by 11 bases, leaving 24 bases between them. The CDR3 sequence is 15 residues long. From germline, CDR1 is SGHAT and CDR2 FQNNGV. As DNA, the CDR3 is TGTGCCAGCAGCATGGCGGGCGGGACTTTTAATGAGCAGTACTTC. This sequence encodes CASSMAGGTFNEQYF. Combining the CDR3 with reference TRBV11-2 and TRBJ2-5 gives the whole variable domain EAGVAQSPRYKIIEKRQSVAFWCNPISGHATLYWYQQILGQGPKLLIQFQNNGVVDDSQLPKDRFSAERLKGVDSTLKIQPAKLEDSAVYLCASSMAGGTFNEQYFGPGTRLLVL.

In this sample, this clonotype turned up once. CDR3 DNA sequence: TGCGCCAGCGGATCGAGACTAGCGGGAACAGAGGAGCAGTTCTTC. This encodes CASGSRLAGTEEQFF. The V and J genes are TRBV4-3 and TRBJ2-1; 11 bases agree with TRBD2. V lost 8 bases to trimming and J lost 10 bases; unmatched junction nucleotides: 13. CDR1 LGHNA and CDR2 YSLEER come from the germline V gene. The CDR3 has 15 amino acids.

This clonotype was counted a few times. The gene calls are TRBV7-3 and TRBJ2-5; D call uncertain. Per the germline V gene, CDR1 is SGHTA and CDR2 is FQGTGA. The CDR3 is 14 amino acids. Deletions cut 1 base from V and 2 bases from J, with 8 bases between. CDR3 residues: CASSLSGIQETQYF. CDR3 DNA sequence: TGTGCCAGCAGCTTAAGTGGAATTCAAGAGACCCAGTACTTC. Variable domain in full (rest from reference TRBV7-3 and TRBJ2-5): GAGVSQTPSNKVTEKGKYVELRCDPISGHTALYWYRQSLGQGPEFLIYFQGTGAADDSGLPNDRFFAVRPEGSVSTLKIQRTERGDSAVYLCASSLSGIQETQYFGPGTRLLVL.

The sample holds a few counts of this clonotype. The chain has TRBV20-1 and TRBJ2-1, with D perhaps assigned TRBD1 or TRBD2 (5 bases each). V was shortened by 3 bases and J by 9 bases, with 15 bases between the two germline ends. This CDR3 region has 13 residues. The germline V gene encodes CDR1 DFQATT and CDR2 SNEGSKA (reference sequence). In DNA, the CDR3 is TGCAGTGCTAGCGGGAAGGGGCCGGGTGAGCAGTTCTTC. Amino acid sequence: CSASGKGPGEQFF.

The sample holds many counts of this clonotype. V usage is TRBV6-5 and J usage is TRBJ2-1, with unresolved D. This CDR3 region has 12 residues. Germline CDR1 reads MNHEY; CDR2 reads SVGAGI. The ends were cut back, 7 bases at V and 7 bases at J, with 11 bases in the middle. CDR3: CASKSLWNEQFF. DNA for the CDR3: TGTGCCAGCAAGAGCTTATGGAATGAGCAGTTCTTC.